This record concerns one T cell receptor beta chain sequence. The antigen remains unidentified. This CDR3 has 14 residues. V gave up 3 bases and J gave up 8 bases, with 11 bases separating them. These data come from a study of type 1 regulatory T cells. Each CDR3 protein is one row after TCRdb ran MiXCR on the reads. The sample lists about 65,000 distinct CDR3 sequences; 45% to 50% were seen once. The V and J genes are TRBV12-3 or TRBV12-4 and TRBJ1-6; a weak D match, TRBD1 (5 bases). This clonotype originated in a human donor in good health. Specimen: cultured non-Tr1 T cells, either the whole culture or a sorted T cell fraction (not recorded which). The CDR3 reads CASSLKGPDSPLHF. CDR3 sequence (DNA): TGTGCCAGCAGTTTGAAGGGGCCAGATTCACCCCTCCACTTT.